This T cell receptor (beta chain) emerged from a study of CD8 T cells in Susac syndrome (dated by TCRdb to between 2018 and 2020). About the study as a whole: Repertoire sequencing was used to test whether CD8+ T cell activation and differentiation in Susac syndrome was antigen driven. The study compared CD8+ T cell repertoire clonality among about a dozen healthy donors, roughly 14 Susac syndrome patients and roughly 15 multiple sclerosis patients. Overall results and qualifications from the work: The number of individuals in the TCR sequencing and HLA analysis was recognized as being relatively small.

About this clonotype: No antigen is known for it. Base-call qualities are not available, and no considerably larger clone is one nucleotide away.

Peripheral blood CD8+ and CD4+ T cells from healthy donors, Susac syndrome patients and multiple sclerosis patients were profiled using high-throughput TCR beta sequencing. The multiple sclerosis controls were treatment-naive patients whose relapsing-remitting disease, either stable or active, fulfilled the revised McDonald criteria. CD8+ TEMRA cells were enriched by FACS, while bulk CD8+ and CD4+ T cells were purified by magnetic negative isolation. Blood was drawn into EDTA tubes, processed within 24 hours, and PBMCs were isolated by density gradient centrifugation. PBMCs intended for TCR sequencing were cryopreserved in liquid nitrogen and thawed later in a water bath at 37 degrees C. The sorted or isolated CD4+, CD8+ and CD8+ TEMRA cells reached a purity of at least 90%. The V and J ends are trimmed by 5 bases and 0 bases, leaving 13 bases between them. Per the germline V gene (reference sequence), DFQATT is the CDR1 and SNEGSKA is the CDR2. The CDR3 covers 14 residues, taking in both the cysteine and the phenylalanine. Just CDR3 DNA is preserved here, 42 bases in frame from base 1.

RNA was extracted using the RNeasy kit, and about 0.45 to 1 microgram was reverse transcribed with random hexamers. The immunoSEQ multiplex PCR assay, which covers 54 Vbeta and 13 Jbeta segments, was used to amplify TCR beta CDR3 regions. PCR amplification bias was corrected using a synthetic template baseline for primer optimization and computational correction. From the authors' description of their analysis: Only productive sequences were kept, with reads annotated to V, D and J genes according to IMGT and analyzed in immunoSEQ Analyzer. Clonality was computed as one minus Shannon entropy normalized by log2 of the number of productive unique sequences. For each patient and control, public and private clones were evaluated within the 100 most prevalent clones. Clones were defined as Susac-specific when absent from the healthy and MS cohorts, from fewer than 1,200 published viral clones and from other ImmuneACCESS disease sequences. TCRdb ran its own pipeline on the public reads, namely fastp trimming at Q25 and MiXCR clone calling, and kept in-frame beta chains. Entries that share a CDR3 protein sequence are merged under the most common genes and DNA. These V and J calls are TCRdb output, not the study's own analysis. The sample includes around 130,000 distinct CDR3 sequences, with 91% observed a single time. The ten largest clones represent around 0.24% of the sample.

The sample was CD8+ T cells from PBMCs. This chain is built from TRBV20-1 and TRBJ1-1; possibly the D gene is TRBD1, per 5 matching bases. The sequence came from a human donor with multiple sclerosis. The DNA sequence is TGCAGTGCTGGAGGGGAAAAGATGAACACTGAAGCTTTCTTT. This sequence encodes CSAGGEKMNTEAFF.